These 22 T cell receptor beta chains were sequenced from one sample in a study of blood T cells in healthy people across ages. A J-beta primer mix and a sample-barcoded 5' primer were used in a second PCR of about 6 to 12 cycles. TCRdb fed the 5' RACE reads into MiXCR, producing one record per CDR3 protein. The sample shows about 1.8 million distinct CDR3 sequences, about 50% of them seen only once. Sequenced material: blood. The receptors shown here come from a woman aged 40 to 50 in good health.

This clonotype was observed a handful of times. The chain couples TRBV6-2 or TRBV6-3 to TRBJ2-1, with D maybe TRBD1 (6 bases). This CDR3 region has 14 residues. The germline CDR1 and CDR2 sequences are MNHEY and SVGEGT. V was shortened by 6 bases and J by 7 bases, with 16 bases between the two germline ends. CDR3 sequence: CASSSTGTKNEQFF. The CDR3 nucleotides are TGTGCCAGCAGCTCCACCGGGACAAAAAATGAGCAGTTCTTC.

With regard to this clonotype: An end of the junction does not agree with germline; a read error may underlie this. The chain joins TRBV7-2 to TRBJ2-2, with 8 positions matching TRBD1. The CDR3 is 15 residues long. Germline lookup yields CDR1 SGHTA and CDR2 FQGNSA. This CDR3 is CASTPGTGITWELFF. The CDR3 DNA is TGTGCCAGCACCCCTGGGACAGGAATCACCTGGGAGCTGTTTTTT.

The genes are TRBV5-1 and TRBJ1-2; possible D gene TRBD1, 5 bases. Germline CDR1 and CDR2: SGHRS and YFSETQ. Trimming removed 5 bases at V and 8 bases at J, with 19 bases between. The CDR3 length is 14 residues. The CDR3 DNA sequence: TGCGCCAGCAGAGTTGATACAGGTCGGGAAGGCTACACCTTC. Protein product: CASRVDTGREGYTF. The full variable domain, rest sourced from reference TRBV5-1 and TRBJ1-2, is KAGVTQTPRYLIKTRGQQVTLSCSPISGHRSVSWYQQTPGQGLQFLFEYFSETQRNKGNFPGRFSGRQFSNSRSEMNVSTLELGDSALYLCASRVDTGREGYTFGSGTRLTVV.

The V gene is TRBV27, the J gene TRBJ2-7, with D perhaps given as TRBD1 or TRBD2 (5 bases each). CDR1 is MNHEY and CDR2 is SMNVEV in the germline V gene (reference sequence). The CDR3 has 16 residues. The ends were cut back, 3 bases at V and 2 bases at J, with 17 bases in the middle. CDR3 nucleotide sequence: TGTGCCAGCAGTTTCATCTCAACGGGGACCACCTACGAGCAGTACTTC. Translated, it gives CASSFISTGTTYEQYF.

V is TRBV14 and J is TRBJ2-1; D possibly corresponds to TRBD1 (5 bases). Per germline, CDR1 SGHDN and CDR2 FVKESK. Trimming took 0 bases from V and 0 from J, leaving 15 bases between them. The CDR3 runs to 18 residues. The CDR3 nucleotides are TGTGCCAGCAGCCAAGATCTTGGTGGGGCAAGCTCCTACAATGAGCAGTTCTTC. Its translation: CASSQDLGGASSYNEQFF.

The genes are TRBV27 and TRBJ2-5, with 9 bases aligning to TRBD1. Germline V gives CDR1 MNHEY, CDR2 SMNVEV (reference sequence). The CDR3 runs 14 residues. The junction had 11 bases not matched to a gene; V was cut back by 4 bases and J by 11 bases. The CDR3 DNA follows: TGTGCCAGCAGTTCCCCTGGGACAGGGCGAGAGCAGTACTTC. This encodes CASSSPGTGREQYF.

There are a few counts of this clonotype. V is TRBV7-9 and J is TRBJ1-2; 9 nucleotides align to TRBD1. V was clipped by 3 bases and J by 4 bases; unmatched bases: 6. This CDR3 region has 15 residues. Germline CDR1 reads SEHNR; CDR2 reads FQNEAQ (reference sequence). For the CDR3, the DNA is TGTGCCAGCAGCTTCACAGGGGGCGCTTCCTATGGCTACACCTTC. Amino acids: CASSFTGGASYGYTF.

This chain joins TRBV29-1 and TRBJ2-7; 7 bases are a match to TRBD1. The V segment lost 4 bases and the J segment 3 bases; nucleotides outside the gene matches: 9. Germline V CDR1 and CDR2: SQVTM, ANQGSEA. The CDR3 runs 14 residues. The CDR3: CSVGDSRVDYEQYF. In nucleotides, the CDR3 is TGCAGCGTTGGGGACAGTCGGGTGGACTACGAGCAGTACTTC.

This clonotype came up a few times. The chain uses TRBV24-1 and TRBJ2-5; a weak D match, TRBD2 (5 bases). V lost 5 bases and J 2 bases, leaving 11 bases between the germline ends. CDR1 is KGHDR and CDR2 is SFDVKD in the germline V gene. The CDR3 has 14 residues. CDR3 coding DNA: TGTGCCACCAGTGGGCAGGAGGTTCAAGAGACCCAGTACTTC. This translates into CATSGQEVQETQYF.

The V gene is TRBV27, the J gene TRBJ2-1; 9 nucleotides line up with TRBD1. This CDR3 comprises 14 residues. V was pared by 6 bases and J by 10 bases, with 10 bases of the junction left unmatched. Germline CDR1 MNHEY, CDR2 SMNVEV (reference sequence). This CDR3 is CASRNNRGRGEQFF. The CDR3 region has the DNA TGTGCCAGCAGAAATAACAGGGGGCGGGGCGAGCAGTTCTTC.

This clonotype was seen more than once but under ten times. The rearrangement joins TRBV21-1 to TRBJ2-7; no DNA check was done on the table's D call, TRBD1. TRBV21-1 is termed a pseudogene. This CDR3 has 14 amino acids. CDR3 residues: CASSRQDRGNEQYF. CDR3 nucleotide sequence: TGTGCCAGCAGCAGACAGGACAGGGGCAACGAGCAGTACTTC.

This clonotype was seen only once. The germline gene is not matched at one end of the junction; a read error may be the cause. The J gene is TRBJ1-1, the V gene TRBV28; TRBD1 is a possible D gene (5 bases). The CDR3 runs to 15 residues. Germline assignment: CDR1 MDHEN and CDR2 SYDVKM. CDR3 DNA sequence: TGCGCCAGCAGTTTAGGGGACGGAGTGAACACTGAAGCTTTCTTT. Translation: CASSLGDGVNTEAFF. Supplemented by reference TRBV28 and TRBJ1-1, the full variable domain reads DVKVTQSSRYLVKRTGEKVFLECVQDMDHENMFWYRQDPGLGLRLIYFSYDVKMKEKGDIPEGYSVSREKKERFSLILESASTNQTSMYLCASSLGDGVNTEAFFGQGTRLTVV.

This clonotype has more than one count but fewer than ten. This chain links TRBV24-1 with TRBJ2-5; TRBD1 might be the D (5 bases). This CDR3 has 15 amino acids. Deletions cut 2 bases from V and 3 bases from J, with 12 bases between. Germline values: CDR1 KGHDR, CDR2 SFDVKD. The CDR3 bases are TGTGCCACCAGTGATTCTAACCCAGGGAAAGAGACCCAGTACTTC. It is translated as CATSDSNPGKETQYF.

The V call is TRBV20-1, the J call TRBJ1-2; 7 positions match TRBD1. The CDR3 runs 14 residues. Per germline, CDR1 DFQATT and CDR2 SNEGSKA (reference sequence). J was trimmed by 4 bases and V by 5 bases; bases with no gene match: 10. CDR3 sequence reads: CSAFPGQLFYGYTF. CDR3 nucleotide sequence: TGCAGTGCTTTTCCGGGACAGCTCTTCTATGGCTACACCTTC.

This sequence joins TRBV12-3 or TRBV12-4 and TRBJ1-6, with D unresolved. The CDR3 has 12 amino acids. The V end lost 1 base, the J end lost 8 bases, and 3 bases lay between the germline ends. The CDR3 DNA is TGTGCCAGCAGTTTAGACGATTCACCCCTCCACTTT. This gives the protein CASSLDDSPLHF.

This chain uses TRBV20-1 with TRBJ2-3; the D is unclear. Between the trimmed V and J ends, which lost 6 bases and 1 base, there was a span of 11 bases. Germline lookup yields CDR1 DFQATT and CDR2 SNEGSKA (reference sequence). The CDR3 is made up of 13 amino acids. CDR3 loop: CSAGCRGTDTQYF. CDR3 DNA: TGCAGTGCCGGGTGTAGGGGCACAGATACGCAGTATTTT.

This rearrangement joins TRBV3-1 to TRBJ2-7; TRBD1 might be the D (6 bases). Trimming cost V 3 bases and J 4 bases, with 22 bases left between them. This CDR3 region has 17 residues. CDR1 LGHDT and CDR2 YNNKEL come from the germline V gene (reference sequence). CDR3 region: CASSQGPPGQNFYEQYF. Written as DNA, the CDR3 is TGTGCCAGCAGCCAGGGCCCTCCGGGACAAAACTTTTACGAGCAGTACTTC.

This clonotype has only a few counts. V usage is TRBV6-2 or TRBV6-3 and J usage is TRBJ2-1, with 8 nucleotides matching TRBD1. Germline V lookup: CDR1 MNHEY, CDR2 SVGEGT. The CDR3 extends over 19 amino acids. Trimming cost V 2 bases and J 2 bases; bases outside gene matches: 14. The CDR3 sequence is CASSYPIDRGRTPYNEQFF. CDR3 nucleotide sequence: TGTGCCAGCAGTTACCCAATCGACAGGGGTCGCACTCCCTACAATGAGCAGTTCTTC.

This chain uses TRBV29-1 with TRBJ2-7, with D possibly called TRBD1 or TRBD2 (5 bases each). Germline CDR1 SQVTM, CDR2 ANQGSEA. The length of the CDR3 is 12 residues. The ends were cut back, 8 bases at V and 3 bases at J, with 14 bases in the middle. CDR3 in amino acids: CSPPGPRYEQYF. The CDR3 DNA is TGCAGCCCCCCGGGGCCGCGCTACGAGCAGTACTTC.

V and J are TRBV4-3 and TRBJ1-5; D is unclear. CDR3 length: 15 residues. CDR1 and CDR2 from the germline V gene are LGHNA and YSLEER. V lost 0 bases to trimming and J lost 7 bases, with 13 bases between them. The DNA for the CDR3 is TGCGCCAGCAGCCAAGATCTTTCCTCGGGGCAGCCCCAGCATTTT. Its protein is CASSQDLSSGQPQHF.

The chain uses TRBV6-2 or TRBV6-3 and TRBJ1-2, with 10 bases aligning to TRBD1. The CDR3 length is 15 residues. With 4 bases clipped from V and 0 bases from J, the junction kept 2 bases outside the gene matches. CDR1 is MNHEY, CDR2 SVGEGT, per germline. The CDR3 is CASSWDRGPNYGYTF. In DNA, the CDR3 is TGTGCCAGCAGTTGGGACAGGGGACCTAACTATGGCTACACCTTC.

The rearrangement joins TRBV4-3 to TRBJ1-2; 9 bases fit TRBD1. V lost 1 base, J lost 4 bases, and 7 bases stayed unmatched. This CDR3 has 16 residues. Germline loops: CDR1 LGHNA, CDR2 YSLEER. The CDR3 loop reads CASSQVATGGTYGYTF. In DNA, the CDR3 is TGCGCCAGCAGCCAAGTTGCGACAGGGGGGACCTATGGCTACACCTTC.